This is a list of T cell receptor beta chains from one sample in a study of T cells after yellow fever vaccination. TCRdb passed the 5' RACE reads through MiXCR, listing each CDR3 protein once. The data show a few hundred thousand distinct CDR3 sequences, with almost 4% seen just once and 20% to 30% held by the top ten. The input for sequencing was PBMCs, taken 5 days after the yellow fever booster vaccination. These receptors came from a man younger than 35 who received the YFV17D yellow fever vaccine. Both conserved end residues are part of each CDR3. A D gene is named only where the DNA matches it firmly. Only some rows state a clone size, as once, few, many or a class for expanded clones.

-,TRBJ1-1,few,TRBV5-1,TGCGCCAGCAGCTTGATAAGCCAGGGAAACACTGAAGCTTTCTTT,CASSLISQGNTEAFF
-,TRBJ1-1,many,TRBV6-6,TGTGCCAGCACCAGAGTGAACACTGAAGCTTTCTTT,CASTRVNTEAFF
-,TRBJ2-1,many,TRBV20-1,TGCAGTGCTAAAGATAGGGGGGAGATTTGGAATGAGCAGTTCTTC,CSAKDRGEIWNEQFF
TRBD1,TRBJ2-3,-,TRBV7-2,TGTGCCAGCAGCTTAGTCAGGGGGACCACAGATACGCAGTATTTT,CASSLVRGTTDTQYF
-,TRBJ1-4,few,TRBV7-9,TGTGCCAGCAGCTTCGGGGGGGAAGAAAAACTGTTTTTT,CASSFGGEEKLFF
-,TRBJ2-7,many,TRBV2,TGTGCCAGCAGTGCCATTCGGGACAACTCCTACGAGCAGTACTTC,CASSAIRDNSYEQYF
-,TRBJ1-1,-,TRBV15,TGTGCCACCAGCAGGGGAACAGGGAGGGGGGAAAACACTGAAGCTTTCTTT,CATSRGTGRGENTEAFF
-,TRBJ2-1,few,TRBV20-1,TGCAGTGCTAGGGCGGGGTCTGGCGGTGAGCAGTTCTTC,CSARAGSGGEQFF
TRBD1,TRBJ1-1,many,TRBV24-1,TGTGCCACCCGTGACAGGGACTACACTGAAGCTTTCTTT,CATRDRDYTEAFF
-,TRBJ1-1,-,TRBV13,TGTGCCAGCAGCCCCAGTATAAGGACTGAAGCTTTCTTT,CASSPSIRTEAFF
-,TRBJ1-4,-,TRBV5-1,TGCGCCAGCGCGGTCCAGGCAACTAATGAAAAACTGTTTTTT,CASAVQATNEKLFF
-,TRBJ1-2,few,TRBV20-1,TGCAGTGCTAGAGAGAACGGGGGGGCTGGTGGCTACACCTTC,CSARENGGAGGYTF
TRBD1,TRBJ1-5,few,TRBV12-3/TRBV12-4,TGTGCCAGCAGCCCAACAGGGGGCAGCCAGCCCCAGCATTTT,CASSPTGGSQPQHF
TRBD1,TRBJ1-2,-,TRBV7-8,TGTGCCAGCAGCTTACAGCCGGGGACAGGGGGGGGCTACACCTTC,CASSLQPGTGGGYTF
-,TRBJ1-1,many,TRBV7-2,TGTGCCAGCAGCTTAGTAAGGACTGAAGCTTTCTTT,CASSLVRTEAFF
TRBD2,TRBJ2-4,many,TRBV5-6,TGTGCCAGCAGCTCCACGGGGGGGAACATTCAGTACTTC,CASSSTGGNIQYF
TRBD1,TRBJ2-4,many,TRBV7-6,TGTGCCAGCAGCTCAGGGTACAGGGGGCCCAAAAACATTCAGTACTTC,CASSSGYRGPKNIQYF
-,TRBJ1-3,many,TRBV7-2,TGTGCCAGCAGCTTTAATTCTGGAAACACCATATATTTT,CASSFNSGNTIYF
TRBD2,TRBJ2-5,few,TRBV29-1,TGCAGCGTTCCTGGACTAGCGGGGGGACAAGAGACCCAGTACTTC,CSVPGLAGGQETQYF
-,TRBJ1-5,many,TRBV6-5,TGTGCCAGCAGTCAGGACCAAGCTGCTGATAGCAATCAGCCCCAGCATTTT,CASSQDQAADSNQPQHF
TRBD2,TRBJ2-3,-,TRBV20-1,TGCAGTGCCACCGGGCGGACTAGCGGTTATACAGATACGCAGTATTTT,CSATGRTSGYTDTQYF
-,TRBJ2-1,few,TRBV20-1,TGCAGTGCTAAGGTTGCGGGACCAGGCCCTGTCGATGAGCAGTTCTTC,CSAKVAGPGPVDEQFF
-,TRBJ2-7,many,TRBV6-2/TRBV6-3,TGTGCCAGCAGTTCCGACAGGATCAACTACGAGCAGTACTTC,CASSSDRINYEQYF
TRBD2,TRBJ2-1,-,TRBV10-3,TGTGCCATCAGTGAGGTCCAGCGGGGCAATGAGCAGTTCTTC,CAISEVQRGNEQFF